These 10 T cell receptor beta chains came from one sample sequenced in a study of Tregs in tolerant kidney transplant recipients. The repertoire was sequenced with immunoSEQ multiplex PCR; TCRdb's copy has only in-frame clones and lacks some. Of 50,000 or so clones in the sample, 91% were seen once. The sample comprised Tregs from blood. The receptor source for this set is a human donor in good health.

The chain couples TRBV10-3 to TRBJ2-7, with a possible D match to TRBD2 (5 bases). CDR1 ENHRY and CDR2 SYGVKD come from the germline V gene. CDR3 length equals 13 residues. Trimming removed 6 bases from V and 5 bases from J, with 14 bases in between. This CDR3 is CAISLARVHEQYF. CDR3 nucleotides: TGTGCCATCAGCCTAGCTAGAGTTCACGAGCAGTACTTC.

This clone appeared once. V gene TRBV7-2 combines with J gene TRBJ1-1; tentative D call: TRBD1 (6 bases). This CDR3 is built from 17 residues. CDR1 is SGHTA, CDR2 FQGNSA, per germline. V gave up 4 bases and J gave up 4 bases, with 22 bases separating them. The CDR3 bases are TGTGCCAGCAGCTCCCGTGGGGGGCCGGTCTGGGGCACTGAAGCTTTCTTT. Its translation: CASSSRGGPVWGTEAFF. Full variable domain (rest looked up from reference TRBV7-2 and TRBJ1-1): GAGVSQSPSNKVTEKGKDVELRCDPISGHTALYWYRQSLGQGLEFLIYFQGNSAPDKSGLPSDRFSAERTGGSVSTLTIQRTQQEDSAVYLCASSSRGGPVWGTEAFFGQGTRLTVV.

The chain links TRBV30 to TRBJ1-2; perhaps TRBD1 as D (6 bases). The germline V gene has CDR1 GTSNPN and CDR2 SVGIG (reference sequence). Trimming took off 1 base at V and 2 bases at J, with 8 bases between the two ends. The CDR3 covers 13 residues. CDR3 residues: CAWSGTVNYGYTF. CDR3 DNA sequence: TGTGCCTGGAGTGGGACAGTCAACTATGGCTACACCTTC.

There are a few counts of this clone. V usage is TRBV5-8 and J usage is TRBJ1-4; D gene uncertain. The germline V and J ends were trimmed by 4 bases and 7 bases, with 8 bases remaining between them. CDR3 size: 12 residues. Germline V gene data show CDR1 as SGHTS and CDR2 as YDEGEE. The CDR3 protein is CASSPRVEKLFF. The CDR3 bases are TGTGCCAGCAGCCCCCGAGTTGAAAAACTGTTTTTT.

This chain connects TRBV2 to TRBJ1-2; D remains unclear. V was cut by 0 bases and J by 8 bases, with 13 bases left in between. The CDR3 loop spans 14 amino acids. Germline V gene data show CDR1 as SNHLY and CDR2 as FYNNEI. The CDR3 DNA follows: TGTGCCAGCAGTGAAGCCCTCTCAGTGGGGGGCTACACCTTC. It encodes CASSEALSVGGYTF.

J is TRBJ2-7 and V is TRBV11-2; possibly TRBD2 for D (6 bases). The CDR3 covers 14 residues. Trimming cost V 1 base and J 4 bases, with 11 bases left between them. Germline V lookup: CDR1 SGHAT, CDR2 FQNNGV. CDR3 protein: CASSLVGSSYEQYF. CDR3 coding DNA: TGTGCCAGCAGCTTAGTCGGGAGCTCATACGAGCAGTACTTC. Full variable domain (rest looked up from reference TRBV11-2 and TRBJ2-7): EAGVAQSPRYKIIEKRQSVAFWCNPISGHATLYWYQQILGQGPKLLIQFQNNGVVDDSQLPKDRFSAERLKGVDSTLKIQPAKLEDSAVYLCASSLVGSSYEQYFGPGTRLTVT.

The V call is TRBV11-1, the J call TRBJ1-1; maybe TRBD1 (5 bases). Germline V CDR1 and CDR2: SGHAT, FQDESV (reference sequence). This CDR3 has 15 residues. V was trimmed by 6 bases and J by 0 bases, leaving 14 bases between them. CDR3 amino acids: CASRFRLGVNTEAFF. CDR3 DNA: TGTGCCAGCAGATTCAGACTGGGGGTGAACACTGAAGCTTTCTTT.

The rearrangement uses TRBV4-2 and TRBJ2-7; 9 nucleotides align to TRBD2. The CDR3 spans 15 residues. V gave up 5 bases and J gave up 3 bases; unmatched junction bases: 8. Germline loops: CDR1 LGHNA, CDR2 YNFKEQ. The DNA for the CDR3 is TGTGCCAGCAGCTCTTCCGGGACTAGCAGCTACGAGCAGTACTTC. Amino acids: CASSSSGTSSYEQYF.

The chain couples TRBV6-5 to TRBJ2-7, with D possibly matching TRBD2 (6 bases). Germline CDR1 reads MNHEY; CDR2 reads SVGAGI. This CDR3 has 14 amino acids. V was shortened by 7 bases and J by 0 bases, with 13 bases between the two germline ends. This CDR3 is CASKTGTYSYEQYF. CDR3 in DNA: TGTGCCAGCAAAACGGGGACTTACTCCTACGAGCAGTACTTC.

The V call is TRBV6-6, the J call TRBJ2-3, with 8 bases that match TRBD2. Germline V gene sequence: CDR1 MNHNY, CDR2 SVGAGI (reference sequence). The CDR3 length is 15 residues. The trim removed 6 bases at V and 6 bases at J, leaving 11 bases unmatched. The CDR3 loop is CASSEPGLVADTQYF. CDR3 in DNA: TGTGCCAGCAGCGAGCCGGGACTAGTTGCTGATACGCAGTATTTT.